Below are 19 T cell receptor beta chains sequenced from a single sample in a study of shared clonotypes between healthy human individuals. TCRdb keeps only in-frame clones here, not all; method: immunoSEQ multiplex PCR. Of roughly 700,000 clones in the sample, around two thirds were seen once. The sequencing sample was made of memory CD4+ T cells sorted from blood. Subset: CD45RA-negative fraction. All receptors derive from a woman aged 25 to 39 in good health.

On this clone itself: Other DNA sequences in the same sample also yield this CDR3. The genes are TRBV28 and TRBJ1-4; 11 bases agree with TRBD1. The V gene's germline CDR1 is MDHEN and CDR2 SYDVKM. This CDR3 is 14 amino acids long. After removal of 6 bases from V and 8 bases from J, the junction contained 5 bases not matched to a gene. DNA of the CDR3: TGTGCCAGCAGGGCTGGGACAGGGGGGGAAAAACTGTTTTTT. Its translation is CASRAGTGGEKLFF.

The chain couples TRBV19 to TRBJ1-2; D might be TRBD1 (6 bases). Germline V gene sequence: CDR1 LNHDA, CDR2 SQIVND (reference sequence). V was cut by 9 bases and J by 8 bases, with 13 bases left in between. The CDR3 loop spans 11 amino acids. The CDR3 bases are TGTGCCAGCCTGGGGGCTGGCGGCTACACCTTC. Amino acid sequence: CASLGAGGYTF.

This chain uses TRBV29-1 with TRBJ2-5; a possible D gene is TRBD1 (5 bases). V lost 4 bases and J lost 5, with 11 bases in between. This CDR3 has 12 amino acids. In germline, CDR1 is SQVTM, CDR2 ANQGSEA. DNA for the CDR3: TGCAGCGTTGCACAGGTGGGGGAGACCCAGTACTTC. This gives the protein CSVAQVGETQYF.

This chain uses TRBV19 with TRBJ2-2, with 9 nucleotides matching TRBD1. The CDR3 is 18 amino acids. The V gene end was trimmed by 4 bases and the J gene end by 6 bases; junction bases not matched to a gene: 15. Looked up from germline, CDR1 is LNHDA and CDR2 is SQIVND (reference sequence). The CDR3 DNA reads as TGTGCCAGTAGTAGGATTACAGGGGGCCGACGCGGCCCCGGGGAGCTGTTTTTT. Translating gives CASSRITGGRRGPGELFF.

This clone occurred many times. The rearrangement uses TRBV5-1 and TRBJ1-4, with unresolved D. The germline gives CDR1 SGHRS, CDR2 YFSETQ. The CDR3 runs 14 residues. Trimming cost V 4 bases and J 0 bases, with 7 bases left between them. The CDR3 DNA reads TGCGCCAGCAGCCGATTAACAACTAATGAAAAACTGTTTTTT. Its protein is CASSRLTTNEKLFF.

The V and J genes are TRBV7-2 and TRBJ2-7; D possibly matches TRBD1 or TRBD2 (6 bases each). V lost 1 base and J 4 bases, leaving 20 bases between the germline ends. This CDR3 has 17 amino acids. Germline CDR1 SGHTA, CDR2 FQGNSA. The DNA for the CDR3 is TGTGCCAGCAGCTTAGGTCGTGGGGGGCAACGGGTTTACGAGCAGTACTTC. Translating it yields CASSLGRGGQRVYEQYF.

This clone has only a few counts. V usage is TRBV19 and J usage is TRBJ1-1; D is possibly TRBD1 (5 bases). Germline V lookup: CDR1 LNHDA, CDR2 SQIVND (reference sequence). The CDR3 has 14 amino acids. V was shortened by 6 bases and J by 4 bases, with 15 bases between the two germline ends. The CDR3 nucleotides are TGTGCCAGTAGCGTTGAGGAGGGGATCACTGAAGCTTTCTTT. Its protein is CASSVEEGITEAFF.

The chain recombines TRBV19 with TRBJ2-6, with D possibly TRBD2 on 7 matching bases. Trimming pared 5 bases from V and 2 bases from J, leaving 13 bases between. This CDR3 spans 16 amino acids. Per germline, CDR1 LNHDA and CDR2 SQIVND (reference sequence). This CDR3 is CASSGGGGTGANVLTF. CDR3 nucleotides: TGTGCCAGTAGTGGGGGCGGGGGAACTGGGGCCAACGTCCTGACTTTC.

The chain combines TRBV12-2 with TRBJ2-7; the table's D call TRBD2 went unverified against the DNA. TRBV12-2 is deemed a pseudogene. The CDR3 loop spans 16 amino acids. CDR3 amino acids: CASRLGTSGAPFEQYF. The CDR3 DNA reads TGTGCAAGTCGCTTAGGGACTAGCGGGGCACCTTTCGAGCAGTACTTC.

V is TRBV28 and J is TRBJ2-3; 9 positions match TRBD2. The J segment lost 3 bases and the V segment lost 5 bases, leaving 9 bases of the junction unmatched. Germline V gene sequence: CDR1 MDHEN, CDR2 SYDVKM. There are 16 residues in the CDR3. CDR3 nucleotide sequence: TGTGCCAGCAGTCCGCGGGGTAGCGGGAGAACAGATACGCAGTATTTT. Translation: CASSPRGSGRTDTQYF.

In this sample, this clone turned up a few times. CDR3 residues: CASSKDRGTDTQYF. The CDR3 DNA reads as TGTGCCAGCAGTAAGGACAGGGGCACAGATACGCAGTATTTT. The chain couples TRBV25-1 to TRBJ2-3; 8 bases fit TRBD1. The CDR3 runs to 14 residues. Unmatched junction bases numbered 2, after V lost 5 bases and J lost 1 base. Looked up from germline, CDR1 is MGHDK and CDR2 is SYGVNS.

Concerning this clone: Other DNA sequences in the sample encode the same CDR3. V and J are TRBV5-4 and TRBJ1-1; D gene ambiguous. Trimming took off 1 base at V and 3 bases at J, with 7 bases between the two ends. The CDR3 has 13 residues. From germline, CDR1 is SGHNT and CDR2 YYREEE (reference sequence). CDR3 protein: CASSLQPDTEAFF. In nucleotides, the CDR3 is TGTGCCAGCAGCTTGCAGCCCGACACTGAAGCTTTCTTT.

The chain carries TRBV19 and TRBJ2-1; no firm D call. The ends were cut back, 7 bases at V and 0 bases at J, with 16 bases in the middle. This CDR3 is built from 16 residues. Germline V lookup: CDR1 LNHDA, CDR2 SQIVND (reference sequence). The CDR3 DNA reads as TGTGCCAGTATGGCCCTCGTTAGCAGCTCCTACAATGAGCAGTTCTTC. Its translation: CASMALVSSSYNEQFF.

In its sample, this clone was seen many times. V and J are TRBV7-7 and TRBJ2-1, with D perhaps given as TRBD1 or TRBD2 (5 bases each). Trimming pared 5 bases from V and 4 bases from J, leaving 15 bases between. Germline V gene data show CDR1 as SSHAT and CDR2 as FNYEAQ (reference sequence). The CDR3 spans 15 residues. The chain's CDR3 is CASSVGGVGYNEQFF. In nucleotides, the CDR3 is TGTGCCAGCAGCGTTGGGGGAGTGGGGTACAATGAGCAGTTCTTC.

This chain connects TRBV6-6 to TRBJ1-5, with unresolved D. Trimming stripped 7 bases from V and 4 bases from J, with 14 bases between. This CDR3 has 14 amino acids. The germline V gene encodes CDR1 MNHNY and CDR2 SVGAGI (reference sequence). CDR3 in DNA: TGTGCCAGCACCGGAGCGGGGAGGAATCAGCCCCAGCATTTT. It encodes CASTGAGRNQPQHF.

This chain uses TRBV11-2 with TRBJ1-1; possible D gene TRBD1, 5 bases. This CDR3 is 18 amino acids long. CDR1 and CDR2 from the germline V gene are SGHAT and FQNNGV. Between the trimmed V and J ends, which lost 1 base and 0 bases, there was a span of 18 bases. CDR3 nucleotide sequence: TGTGCCAGCAGCTTAGTTTTAGGGGCAGGGTTCATGAACACTGAAGCTTTCTTT. Translating it yields CASSLVLGAGFMNTEAFF. Using reference TRBV11-2 and TRBJ1-1 for the parts outside the CDR3, the full variable domain is EAGVAQSPRYKIIEKRQSVAFWCNPISGHATLYWYQQILGQGPKLLIQFQNNGVVDDSQLPKDRFSAERLKGVDSTLKIQPAKLEDSAVYLCASSLVLGAGFMNTEAFFGQGTRLTVV.

The V and J genes are TRBV7-9 and TRBJ1-5, with 8 bases identical to TRBD1. The germline V gene has CDR1 SEHNR and CDR2 FQNEAQ (reference sequence). The CDR3 has 16 residues. V shed 5 bases and J 1 base; nucleotides not matched to a gene: 7. The CDR3 region is CASSGRTGGSNQPQHF. CDR3 bases: TGTGCCAGCAGCGGACGAACAGGGGGAAGCAATCAGCCCCAGCATTTT.

The rearrangement joins TRBV7-2 to TRBJ2-1, with 8 bases matching TRBD2. CDR1 is SGHTA, CDR2 FQGNSA, per germline. The V gene end was trimmed by 1 base and the J gene end by 5 bases; junction bases not matched to a gene: 7. The CDR3 sequence is 16 residues long. The CDR3 sequence is CASSLVALAVNNEQFF. The CDR3 DNA reads as TGTGCCAGCAGCTTAGTGGCACTAGCGGTTAACAATGAGCAGTTCTTC. The variable domain in full, completed from reference TRBV7-2 and TRBJ2-1, reads GAGVSQSPSNKVTEKGKDVELRCDPISGHTALYWYRQSLGQGLEFLIYFQGNSAPDKSGLPSDRFSAERTGGSVSTLTIQRTQQEDSAVYLCASSLVALAVNNEQFFGPGTRLTVL.

The gene calls are TRBV6-1 and TRBJ1-5, with D possibly matching TRBD1 (5 bases). CDR1 is MNHNS and CDR2 is SASEGT in the germline V gene. The CDR3 sequence is 15 residues long. V was pared by 1 base and J by 6 bases, with 13 bases between. Here the CDR3 DNA reads TGTGCCAGCAGTGAAGGTTTGGGGGGTGGTCAGCCCCAGCATTTT. It yields the protein CASSEGLGGGQPQHF.